This passage covers 26 T cell receptor beta chains from one sample sequenced in a study of regulatory T cells in long-lasting Graves disease. The time point is: persistent/refractory GD, antithyroid drugs over 5 years with positive TRAb. Preparation of the TCR library used RNA extracted from PBMCs. To make TCR beta libraries, researchers used iRepertoire HTBI primers and Arm-PCR of CDR3 regions. TCRdb analysed the multiplex PCR reads with MiXCR anew, one entry per CDR3 protein. The top ten hold about an eighth of the sample, which has 450,000 or so distinct CDR3 sequences, 22% seen once. The sample consisted of peripheral blood mononuclear cells (PBMCs), taken when the disease was refractory, from a patient treated with antithyroid drugs. The receptors shown here come from a female donor with Graves disease.

This clonotype was detected many times. Mismatch with germline at one junction end may stem from a read error. This chain connects TRBV28 to TRBJ1-1; D might be TRBD1 (6 bases). The germline gives CDR1 MDHEN, CDR2 SYDVKM. This CDR3 spans 14 amino acids. The CDR3 region is CASSFNRVNTEASF. The CDR3 DNA is TGTGCCAGCAGTTTTAACAGGGTGAACACTGAAGCTTCCTTT.

This clonotype was detected only a few times. The chain has TRBV6-1 and TRBJ2-7, with D perhaps matching TRBD1 (6 bases). Germline V gene data show CDR1 as MNHNS and CDR2 as SASEGT. The V end lost 6 bases, the J end lost 2 bases, and 14 bases lay between the germline ends. The CDR3 has 14 residues. CDR3 amino acids: CASRNDRRTYEQYF. The CDR3 nucleotides read TGTGCCAGCAGAAATGACAGGCGAACCTACGAGCAGTACTTC.

This clonotype came up a few times. The chain combines TRBV4-2 with TRBJ2-2; D is undetermined. V was trimmed by 1 base and J by 6 bases, leaving 6 bases between them. Germline V gives CDR1 LGHNA, CDR2 YNFKEQ. This CDR3 is built from 13 residues. The CDR3 sequence is CASSQVQAGELFF. DNA of the CDR3: TGTGCCAGCAGCCAAGTTCAGGCCGGGGAGCTGTTTTTT.

J is TRBJ1-1 and V is TRBV6-1; no clear D gene. In germline, CDR1 is MNHNS, CDR2 SASEGT. The CDR3 runs to 13 residues. Trimming cost V 7 bases and J 3 bases, with 12 bases left between them. The CDR3 bases are TGTGCCAGCATAGATTGGGATGACACTGAAGCTTTCTTT. Translated: CASIDWDDTEAFF.

This clonotype was counted only a few times. V gene TRBV7-2 combines with J gene TRBJ2-5; TRBD1 matches 8 bases. Germline CDR1 is SGHTA and CDR2 is FQGNSA. Unmatched junction bases numbered 10, after V lost 5 bases and J lost 5 bases. The CDR3 totals 15 residues. In DNA form, the CDR3 reads TGTGCCAGCAGCCGACAGGGGCCTTGGTCGGAGACCCAGTACTTC. Protein: CASSRQGPWSETQYF.

This clonotype was observed at least ten times. The rearrangement joins TRBV11-3 to TRBJ2-5, with D possibly TRBD2 on 6 matching bases. Germline CDR1 is SGHNT and CDR2 is YENEEA. The CDR3 covers 16 residues. V lost 1 base, J lost 4 bases, and 16 bases lay in between. The DNA of the CDR3 is TGTGCCAGCAGCTTAGGGGTCGGGAGCCTGGGAGAGACCCAGTACTTC. It encodes CASSLGVGSLGETQYF. The full variable domain, completed using reference TRBV11-3 and TRBJ2-5, is EAGVVQSPRYKIIEKKQPVAFWCNPISGHNTLYWYLQNLGQGPELLIRYENEEAVDDSQLPKDRFSAERLKGVDSTLKIQPAELGDSAVYLCASSLGVGSLGETQYFGPGTRLLVL.

The gene calls are TRBV7-3 and TRBJ2-7, with a tentative D call TRBD2 (6 bases). Germline V lookup: CDR1 SGHTA, CDR2 FQGTGA. V shed 5 bases and J shed 0 bases, with 11 bases lying between them. The CDR3 is 14 amino acids. The CDR3 here is CASSPMGGSYEQYF. CDR3 sequence (DNA): TGTGCCAGCAGCCCGATGGGGGGCTCCTACGAGCAGTACTTC.

The chain couples TRBV14 to TRBJ1-2, with no clear D. Germline V CDR1 and CDR2: SGHDN, FVKESK. This CDR3 has 15 amino acids. Trimming removed 0 bases at V and 1 base at J, with 9 bases between. The CDR3 sequence: CASSQDWRRNYGYTF. The CDR3 DNA sequence: TGTGCCAGCAGCCAAGATTGGAGGCGTAACTATGGCTACACCTTC.

This clonotype has ten or more counts. The chain carries TRBV6-5 and TRBJ2-7; D possibly corresponds to TRBD2 (5 bases). CDR1 is MNHEY, CDR2 SVGAGI, per germline. The CDR3 is made up of 17 amino acids. Trimming took 4 bases from V and 2 from J, leaving 21 bases between them. The CDR3 is CASSSLERRGRTYEQYF. The CDR3 region has the DNA TGTGCCAGCAGTTCACTCGAGAGACGGGGAAGAACCTACGAGCAGTACTTC.

This chain links TRBV30 with TRBJ1-1; no definite D call. CDR3 length: 13 residues. The ends were cut back, 0 bases at V and 4 bases at J, with 9 bases in the middle. Germline loops: CDR1 GTSNPN, CDR2 SVGIG (reference sequence). The CDR3 region is CAWSVKGRTEAFF. CDR3 coding DNA: TGTGCCTGGAGTGTAAAGGGTCGCACTGAAGCTTTCTTT.

This sequence joins TRBV19 and TRBJ1-4; the D gene is possibly TRBD1 (6 bases). Trimming took 2 bases from V and 8 from J, leaving 12 bases between them. Per germline, CDR1 LNHDA and CDR2 SQIVND (reference sequence). The CDR3 sequence is 14 residues long. In nucleotides, the CDR3 is TGTGCCAGTAGTATACAGAGGAGGGGGGAAAAACTGTTTTTT. Translated: CASSIQRRGEKLFF.

The chain is built from TRBV7-2 and TRBJ1-5; D is perhaps TRBD1 (5 bases). V lost 6 bases and J 6 bases, leaving 12 bases between the germline ends. Germline assignment: CDR1 SGHTA and CDR2 FQGNSA. This CDR3 is built from 13 residues. The CDR3 loop is CASRDRGVQPQHF. CDR3 in DNA: TGTGCCAGCAGAGATCGAGGGGTTCAGCCCCAGCATTTT.

V and J are TRBV6-5 and TRBJ2-7; D unresolved. CDR3 length equals 14 residues. Looked up from germline, CDR1 is MNHEY and CDR2 is SVGAGI. Trimming removed 2 bases from V and 4 bases from J, with 12 bases in between. CDR3 sequence reads: CASSYALGGYEQYF. The CDR3 region has the DNA TGTGCCAGCAGTTACGCTCTCGGTGGGTACGAGCAGTACTTC.

The sample holds many counts of this clonotype. The V call is TRBV6-2 or TRBV6-3, the J call TRBJ1-5; unclear D gene. V was trimmed by 7 bases and J by 7 bases, leaving 11 bases between them. The CDR3 runs 12 residues. Germline loops: CDR1 MNHEY, CDR2 SVGEGT. CDR3 sequence: CASNDYQQPQHF. In DNA form, the CDR3 reads TGTGCCAGCAATGATTACCAGCAGCCCCAGCATTTT.

This chain links TRBV19 with TRBJ1-5, with no clear D. Germline V gene sequence: CDR1 LNHDA, CDR2 SQIVND (reference sequence). Trimming pared 6 bases from V and 2 bases from J, leaving 8 bases between. CDR3 length: 13 residues. The CDR3 here is CASSMSGNQPQHF. The CDR3 nucleotides are TGTGCCAGTAGCATGAGTGGCAATCAGCCCCAGCATTTT.

This clonotype was seen repeatedly, ten times or more. J is TRBJ2-2 and V is TRBV12-5; 8 bases are a match to TRBD1. The CDR3 covers 14 residues. V dropped 5 bases and J dropped 7; count of bases not matched to a gene: 6. CDR1 LGHNT and CDR2 FRNRAP come from the germline V gene. CDR3 bases: TGTGCTAGTGGTCAATCAGGGGGCCACGGGGAGCTGTTTTTT. The encoded protein is CASGQSGGHGELFF.

The chain is built from TRBV20-1 and TRBJ2-5; 15 nucleotides line up with TRBD2. The V gene end was trimmed by 5 bases and the J gene end by 3 bases; junction bases not matched to a gene: 13. The germline V gene encodes CDR1 DFQATT and CDR2 SNEGSKA (reference sequence). This CDR3 has 18 residues. The CDR3 DNA follows: TGCAGTGCTGAAGGGACTAGCGGGAGGTCCATCCTAGAAGAGACCCAGTACTTC. As protein: CSAEGTSGRSILEETQYF.

This chain uses TRBV6-1 with TRBJ2-4, with 9 positions matching TRBD1. CDR3 length: 14 residues. The germline gives CDR1 MNHNS, CDR2 SASEGT. J gave up 3 bases and V 5 bases, and 2 bases lay outside the gene matches. This CDR3 is CASSRDRVKNIQYF. The CDR3 DNA is TGTGCCAGCAGTCGGGACAGGGTCAAAAACATTCAGTACTTC.

This clonotype was seen at least ten times. V is TRBV2 and J is TRBJ1-5; possibly TRBD1 for D (5 bases). There are 15 residues in the CDR3. Germline V gene sequence: CDR1 SNHLY, CDR2 FYNNEI. V gave up 6 bases and J gave up 4 bases, with 16 bases separating them. DNA for the CDR3: TGTGCCAGCAGGGCCCTCGACAGATATAATCAGCCCCAGCATTTT. As protein: CASRALDRYNQPQHF.

The chain carries TRBV9 and TRBJ2-2, with no clear D. Per germline, CDR1 SGDLS and CDR2 YYNGEE. The CDR3 is 14 amino acids. Trimming stripped 3 bases from V and 1 base from J, with 7 bases between. The CDR3, as DNA: TGTGCCAGCAGCGATCCGGTGAACACCGGGGAGCTGTTTTTT. Translation: CASSDPVNTGELFF. The full variable domain, with the rest looked up from reference TRBV9 and TRBJ2-2, is DSGVTQTPKHLITATGQRVTLRCSPRSGDLSVYWYQQSLDQGLQFLIQYYNGEERAKGNILERFSAQQFPDLHSELNLSSLELGDSALYFCASSDPVNTGELFFGEGSRLTVL.

The J gene is TRBJ2-7, the V gene TRBV30; D is possibly TRBD1 (6 bases). Germline V lookup: CDR1 GTSNPN, CDR2 SVGIG (reference sequence). The V gene lost 2 bases and the J gene lost 2 bases, with 13 bases spanning the gap. This CDR3 is 14 amino acids long. The CDR3 nucleotides read TGTGCCTGGAGTCCGGGACACTCAGCCTACGAGCAGTACTTC. Protein product: CAWSPGHSAYEQYF.

This clonotype was recorded only once. This may come from a read error, since a much larger clone is one base off. The chain combines TRBV25-1 with TRBJ1-2; no clear D. Germline CDR1 MGHDK, CDR2 SYGVNS. CDR3 length: 15 residues. V was clipped by 8 bases and J by 8 bases, with 24 bases between them. The CDR3 region has the DNA TGTGCCAGCGGGAAGACGGCATCGGTTGAAGCGGGCTACACCTTC. This sequence encodes CASGKTASVEAGYTF.

This clonotype was seen a handful of times. The J gene is TRBJ2-7, the V gene TRBV7-3; 7 bases map to TRBD2. After removal of 4 bases from V and 1 base from J, the junction contained 7 bases not matched to a gene. CDR1 SGHTA and CDR2 FQGTGA come from the germline V gene. The CDR3 runs to 15 residues. CDR3: CASSSWGGSSYEQYF. In DNA form, the CDR3 reads TGTGCCAGCAGCTCCTGGGGGGGATCTTCCTACGAGCAGTACTTC.

The table lists this clonotype with a few counts. The chain employs TRBV11-3 and TRBJ2-1; maybe TRBD1 (5 bases). Between the trimmed V and J ends, which lost 3 bases and 3 bases, there was a span of 15 bases. The CDR3 length is 16 residues. Germline V gene sequence: CDR1 SGHNT, CDR2 YENEEA. The CDR3 loop is CASSLGGQGGYNEQFF. CDR3 coding DNA: TGTGCCAGCAGCTTGGGTGGCCAGGGTGGCTACAATGAGCAGTTCTTC.

The chain carries TRBV9 and TRBJ2-7; D remains ambiguous. CDR1 SGDLS and CDR2 YYNGEE come from the germline V gene. The V and J ends lost 0 bases and 3 bases respectively, with 10 bases between them. The CDR3 loop spans 14 amino acids. This CDR3 reads CASSVEGRIYEQYF. The CDR3 DNA reads TGTGCCAGCAGCGTAGAAGGACGGATCTACGAGCAGTACTTC.

This clonotype has a handful of counts. The chain has TRBV20-1 and TRBJ2-7, with D perhaps assigned TRBD1 or TRBD2 (6 bases each). The CDR3 is made up of 15 amino acids. CDR1 is DFQATT, CDR2 SNEGSKA, per germline (reference sequence). The CDR3 DNA reads as TGCAGCTCTAGTCGGGGGCCAGTTACACACTACGAGCAGTACTTC. As protein: CSSSRGPVTHYEQYF.